Sequencing of this T cell receptor (beta chain) was carried out in a study of neurological immune-mediated disorders (dated by TCRdb to the late 2010s). Regarding the complete study: Peripheral blood TCR-beta repertoires from patients with HTLV-I-associated myelopathy (HAM/TSP), patients with multiple sclerosis, and healthy controls were compared in the study using UMI-based sequencing. The 90 to 110 TCR-beta libraries covered PBMC samples along with longitudinal samples, technical triplicates, and paired sorted CD4+ and CD8+ T-cell subsets. The cohort included 60 to 75 subjects: roughly 14 with HAM/TSP, some 35 with multiple sclerosis, and approximately 20 healthy controls. Broad study findings and their caveats: No identical CDR3 amino acid sequences were shared among expanded clones across subjects, suggesting private TCR-beta repertoires in all groups. TCR clonal expansion was highest in HAM/TSP patients and lowest in MS patients, with MS patients falling below even healthy controls.

For the unsorted PBMC libraries, 2 million PBMCs were stored in RNAlater at -80 degrees C until RNA extraction and were used to generate the libraries. Peripheral blood was subjected to Ficoll-Hypaque density gradient centrifugation to isolate PBMCs, which were then cryopreserved in liquid nitrogen. This clonotype was seen repeatedly, ten times or more. Its target antigen remains unknown. Within one base of it there is no much larger clone, and no base qualities were kept. From V the trimming removes 3 bases and from J it removes 4 bases, while the gene matches leave 6 bases of the junction unaccounted for. The cysteine opens and the phenylalanine closes a CDR3 of 16 amino acids. The only DNA kept is the CDR3, 48 bases in frame from the first base. CDR1 DFQATT and CDR2 SNEGSKA are derived from the germline V gene (reference sequence). cDNA was synthesized by template-switch 5'RACE using a primer carrying a 10-nucleotide random unique molecular identifier by which each TCR transcript was tagged. Each sequencing run produced over 200 million TCR-beta sequences covering 15-18 subjects. Total RNA was extracted with the RNeasy kit. Using the KAPA Real-time Library Amplification kit, TCR-beta VDJ regions were amplified with primers for the TCR constant region and the 5'RACE anchor. A first PCR added sample indexes and Illumina adaptors, after which a second PCR increased the library yield. After Ampure bead purification, the TCR product of roughly 650 bp was size-selected on a 2% E-gel SizeSelection system. Before pooling, libraries had their quality checked on a Bioanalyzer, their concentration measured with Qubit, and their quantity determined with the Kapa Library Quantification kit. An Illumina HiSeq 2500 sequenced the libraries paired-end 2 x 150 bp. To increase sequence diversity, roughly 24-30% phiX was spiked into each library pool. The original pipeline was this. Quality-filtered reads were processed with the UMI-based MiGEC pipeline, which removed over 75% of raw TCR sequences during error correction. VDJ genes were aligned to IMGT germline references, and clonotypes were defined by unique CDR3 amino acid sequence plus V-J genes. Clonal expansion, Shannon diversity and CDR3 relatedness (CalcPairwiseDistances, ClusterSamples) were evaluated with VDJtools, and phylogenetic trees were built with CLCbio workbench. Clones with at least 8 unique UMIs were defined as expanded, with this threshold being based on coefficient-of-variation modelling across technical triplicates. TCRdb cleaned the public reads at Q25 with fastp, built clones with MiXCR and kept in-frame beta chains. Identical CDR3 protein sequences are pooled into one entry, listed with their most common genes and DNA. The V and J calls reflect TCRdb's pipeline rather than the authors' work. Recorded for this sample are approximately 40,000 distinct CDR3 sequences; 10% of them occurred a single time. The ten top clones hold 5.5% to 7% of the sample.

This TCR was recovered from a woman aged 30 to 39 with HTLV-1-associated myelopathy (HAM/TSP). The chain links TRBV20-1 with TRBJ2-3; TRBD2 lines up with 14 middle nucleotides. Sequencing used PBMCs. The bases are TGCAGTGCTAGGGAGACTAGCGGGGGGGCCCCAGATACGCAGTATTTT. This is translated as CSARETSGGAPDTQYF.